The 15 T cell receptor beta chains in this list originate from one sample, sequenced in a study of T cell repertoires in cytomegalovirus infection. TCRdb ran MiXCR on the reads and lists one entry per CDR3 protein. The sample lists approximately 290,000 distinct CDR3 sequences; 25% were seen once. The specimen was PBMCs. These receptors were taken from a human donor in good health (CMV status not recorded). Some clones in this sample may be carry-over from other donors' samples.

The chain links TRBV6-5 to TRBJ1-1; D is ambiguous. The CDR3 extends over 17 amino acids. Trimming took off 4 bases at V and 0 bases at J, with 18 bases between the two ends. Germline-derived CDR1 and CDR2 are MNHEY and SVGAGI. The CDR3 nucleotides are TGTGCCAGCAGTTCCCCCCCTGGAACAGTAATGAACACTGAAGCTTTCTTT. It encodes CASSSPPGTVMNTEAFF.

The chain employs TRBV7-2 and TRBJ2-1; D remains unclear. Trimming shortened V by 4 bases and J by 7 bases, and 11 bases separated the two germline ends. The CDR3 is 13 residues long. Germline CDR1 reads SGHTA; CDR2 reads FQGNSA. In DNA, the CDR3 is TGTGCCAGCAGCTCCTCGCCATTGAATGAGCAGTTCTTC. It codes for CASSSSPLNEQFF.

This clonotype was recorded many times. The chain employs TRBV12-3 or TRBV12-4 and TRBJ1-1, with a tentative D call TRBD1 (5 bases). V lost 6 bases and J lost 0, with 14 bases in between. This CDR3 region has 15 residues. The CDR3 loop is CASSPPGRVNTEAFF. CDR3 nucleotides: TGTGCCAGCAGCCCGCCGGGACGGGTGAACACTGAAGCTTTCTTT.

For this clonotype: Given a much more abundant clone one base away, this may be a read error. The conserved phenylalanine or tryptophan is not found at the CDR3 terminus, so this likely reflects a read error. The rearrangement links TRBV7-8 to TRBJ1-2; D call uncertain. The ends were cut back, 2 bases at V and 4 bases at J, with 8 bases in the middle. Germline V gives CDR1 SGHVS, CDR2 FQNEAQ. The CDR3 covers 13 residues. The CDR3 DNA is TGTGCCAGCAGCTTACCTGGTTTCTATGGCTACACCTTA. Its protein is CASSLPGFYGYTL.

This clonotype appeared a few times. This sequence joins TRBV29-1 and TRBJ2-7; the D is unclear. The CDR3 loop spans 12 amino acids. Germline V gene lookup returns CDR1 SQVTM and CDR2 ANQGSEA. Trimming removed 6 bases at V and 4 bases at J, with 13 bases between. The CDR3 here is CSVTTDPYEQYF. The CDR3 nucleotides read TGCAGCGTAACGACGGACCCGTACGAGCAGTACTTC.

The sample holds a few counts of this clonotype. J is TRBJ2-5 and V is TRBV18; weak D call: TRBD2 (6 bases). This CDR3 comprises 13 residues. CDR1 and CDR2 (germline): KGHSH, LQKENI. Trimming shortened V by 1 base and J by 5 bases, and 8 bases separated the two germline ends. CDR3 in DNA: TGTGCCAGCTCACCACGGGGGGTTGAGACCCAGTACTTC. The encoded protein is CASSPRGVETQYF.

This clonotype was seen ten or more times. This sequence joins TRBV7-2 and TRBJ1-5; the D is unclear. The CDR3 length is 12 residues. CDR1 and CDR2 (germline): SGHTA, FQGNSA. Trimming shortened V by 5 bases and J by 3 bases, and 5 bases separated the two germline ends. The CDR3 spells CASSTFNQPQHF. The CDR3 coding sequence is TGTGCCAGCAGCACATTCAATCAGCCCCAGCATTTT.

The chain combines TRBV12-3 or TRBV12-4 with TRBJ1-6; D unclear. The V end was cut by 5 bases, the J end by 7 bases, with 9 bases between. This CDR3 contains 13 residues. In DNA form, the CDR3 reads TGTGCCAGCAGTGGGGAGTTGAATTCACCCCTCCACTTT. As protein: CASSGELNSPLHF.

This clonotype appeared a few times. The chain combines TRBV2 with TRBJ1-1; D is ambiguous. This CDR3 comprises 14 residues. The germline V gene encodes CDR1 SNHLY and CDR2 FYNNEI. The V end was cut by 3 bases, the J end by 1 base, with 9 bases between. This chain's CDR3 is CASSDVGRNTEAFF. CDR3 sequence (DNA): TGTGCCAGCAGTGATGTGGGGAGGAACACTGAAGCTTTCTTT.

This clonotype has only a few counts. The CDR3: CSVQQGMGGYTF. The CDR3 DNA follows: TGCAGCGTTCAACAGGGGATGGGTGGCTACACCTTC. The chain couples TRBV29-1 to TRBJ1-2; 7 bases match TRBD1. Germline V gene data show CDR1 as SQVTM and CDR2 as ANQGSEA. Trimming took 5 bases from V and 7 from J; bases not matched to a gene: 7. The CDR3 consists of 12 residues. Full variable domain (rest looked up from reference TRBV29-1 and TRBJ1-2): SAVISQKPSRDICQRGTSLTIQCQVDSQVTMMFWYRQQPGQSLTLIATANQGSEATYESGFVIDKFPISRPNLTFSTLTVSNMSPEDSSIYLCSVQQGMGGYTFGSGTRLTVV.

There are many counts of this clonotype. This sequence joins TRBV7-2 and TRBJ2-3; 9 bases are a match to TRBD1. The CDR3 sequence is 19 residues long. In germline, CDR1 is SGHTA, CDR2 FQGNSA. V lost 4 bases, J lost 3 bases, and 17 bases stayed unmatched. Here the CDR3 reads CASSSRGTGNLQGTDTQYF. CDR3 DNA sequence: TGTGCCAGCAGCTCCCGTGGGACAGGGAACCTCCAGGGGACAGATACGCAGTATTTT.

This clonotype was seen more than once but under ten times. The genes are TRBV11-3 and TRBJ2-7, with TRBD1 identical over 9 bases. The CDR3 spans 18 residues. J lost 2 bases, V lost 1 base, and 12 bases had no gene match. CDR1 is SGHNT, CDR2 YENEEA, per germline. DNA of the CDR3: TGTGCCAGCAGCTTAGGTGGACAGGGGACCAATTTTACCTACGAGCAGTACTTC. It specifies CASSLGGQGTNFTYEQYF.

The CDR3 sequence is CAITGTHTDTQYF. CDR3 in DNA: TGTGCTATTACTGGGACTCACACAGATACGCAGTATTTT. The chain is built from TRBV10-3 and TRBJ2-3; weak D call: TRBD2 (6 bases). Germline CDR1 and CDR2: ENHRY and SYGVKD. The CDR3 contains 13 residues.

This clonotype was picked up a small number of times. The rearrangement links TRBV30 to TRBJ1-2; no reliable D call. The V and J ends lost 4 bases and 6 bases respectively, with 9 bases between them. The germline CDR1 and CDR2 sequences are GTSNPN and SVGIG (reference sequence). CDR3 length: 11 amino acids. CDR3 coding DNA: TGTGCCTGGAAGGCCAGCAATGGCTACACCTTC. Encoded protein: CAWKASNGYTF.

The rearrangement uses TRBV28 and TRBJ1-4; a possible D gene is TRBD1 (5 bases). Germline V gives CDR1 MDHEN, CDR2 SYDVKM. The CDR3 totals 13 residues. The V end lost 7 bases, the J end lost 0 bases, and 6 bases lay between the germline ends. CDR3 bases: TGTGCCAGCATGACAGCAACTAATGAAAAACTGTTTTTT. Translating gives CASMTATNEKLFF.